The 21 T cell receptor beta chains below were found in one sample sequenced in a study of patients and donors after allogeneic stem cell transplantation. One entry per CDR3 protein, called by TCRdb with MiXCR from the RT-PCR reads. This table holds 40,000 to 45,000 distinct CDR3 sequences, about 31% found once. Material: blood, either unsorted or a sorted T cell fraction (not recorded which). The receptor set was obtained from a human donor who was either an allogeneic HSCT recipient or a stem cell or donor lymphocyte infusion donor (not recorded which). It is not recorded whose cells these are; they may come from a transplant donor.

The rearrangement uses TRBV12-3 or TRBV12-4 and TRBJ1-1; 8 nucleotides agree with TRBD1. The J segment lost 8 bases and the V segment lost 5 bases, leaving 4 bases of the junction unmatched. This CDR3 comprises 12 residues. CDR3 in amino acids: CASSPWTGEAFF. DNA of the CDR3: TGTGCCAGCAGTCCTTGGACAGGGGAAGCTTTCTTT.

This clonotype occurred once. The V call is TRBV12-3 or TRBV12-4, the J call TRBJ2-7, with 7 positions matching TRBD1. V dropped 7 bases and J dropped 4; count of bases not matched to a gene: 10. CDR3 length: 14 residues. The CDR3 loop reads CASTEGDRAYEQYF. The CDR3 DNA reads TGTGCCAGCACCGAAGGTGACAGGGCATACGAGCAGTACTTC.

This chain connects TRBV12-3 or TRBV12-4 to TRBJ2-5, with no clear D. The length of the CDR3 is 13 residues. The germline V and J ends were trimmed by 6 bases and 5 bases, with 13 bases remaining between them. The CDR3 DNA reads TGTGCCAGCAGGGCGAAGACAAGCGAGACCCAGTACTTC. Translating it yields CASRAKTSETQYF.

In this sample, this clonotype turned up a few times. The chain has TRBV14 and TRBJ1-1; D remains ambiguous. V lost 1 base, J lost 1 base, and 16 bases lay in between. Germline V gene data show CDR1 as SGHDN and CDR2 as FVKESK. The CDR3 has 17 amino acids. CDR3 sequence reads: CASSQVYSGRWNTEAFF. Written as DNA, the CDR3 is TGTGCCAGCAGCCAAGTTTATAGCGGTCGGTGGAACACTGAAGCTTTCTTT.

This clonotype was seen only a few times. The CDR3 protein is CASSQGLWNQPQHF. The CDR3 DNA follows: TGCGCCAGCAGCCAGGGACTTTGGAATCAGCCCCAGCATTTT. The chain joins TRBV4-3 to TRBJ1-5; D may be TRBD1 (5 bases). With 3 bases removed from V and 4 bases from J, the gap between germline ends came to 10 bases. The CDR3 extends over 14 amino acids. In germline, CDR1 is LGHNA, CDR2 YSLEER.

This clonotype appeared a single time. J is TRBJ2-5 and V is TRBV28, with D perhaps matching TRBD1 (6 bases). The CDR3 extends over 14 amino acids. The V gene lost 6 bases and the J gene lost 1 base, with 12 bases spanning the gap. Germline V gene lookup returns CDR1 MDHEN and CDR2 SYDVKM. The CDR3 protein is CASRAGQPQETQYF. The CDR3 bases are TGTGCCAGCAGGGCAGGACAGCCCCAAGAGACCCAGTACTTC.

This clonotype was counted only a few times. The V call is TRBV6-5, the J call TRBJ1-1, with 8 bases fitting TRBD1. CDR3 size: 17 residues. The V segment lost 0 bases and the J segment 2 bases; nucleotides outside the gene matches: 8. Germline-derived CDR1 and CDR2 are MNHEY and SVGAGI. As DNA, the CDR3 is TGTGCCAGCAGTTACTCCGGACAGGGCCGGCACAACACTGAAGCTTTCTTT. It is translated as CASSYSGQGRHNTEAFF.

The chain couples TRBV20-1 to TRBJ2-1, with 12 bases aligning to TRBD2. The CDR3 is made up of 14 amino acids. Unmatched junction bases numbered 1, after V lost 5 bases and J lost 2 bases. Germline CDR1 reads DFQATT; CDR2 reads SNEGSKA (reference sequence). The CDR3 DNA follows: TGCAGTGCTCGGACTAGCGGGACCTACAATGAGCAGTTCTTC. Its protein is CSARTSGTYNEQFF.

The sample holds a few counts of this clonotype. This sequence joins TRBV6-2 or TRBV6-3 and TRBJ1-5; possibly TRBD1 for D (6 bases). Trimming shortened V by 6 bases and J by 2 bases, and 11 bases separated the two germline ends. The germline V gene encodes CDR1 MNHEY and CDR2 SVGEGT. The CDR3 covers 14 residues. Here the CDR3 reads CASRTGSGNQPQHF. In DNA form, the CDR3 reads TGTGCCAGCAGAACAGGGTCCGGCAATCAGCCCCAGCATTTT.

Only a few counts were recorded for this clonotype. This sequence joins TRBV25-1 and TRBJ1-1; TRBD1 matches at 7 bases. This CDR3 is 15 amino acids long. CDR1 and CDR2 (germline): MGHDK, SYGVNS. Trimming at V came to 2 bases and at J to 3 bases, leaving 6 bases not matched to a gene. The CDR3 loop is CASSEPRGAHTEAFF. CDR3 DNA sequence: TGTGCCAGCAGTGAACCCAGGGGGGCTCACACTGAAGCTTTCTTT.

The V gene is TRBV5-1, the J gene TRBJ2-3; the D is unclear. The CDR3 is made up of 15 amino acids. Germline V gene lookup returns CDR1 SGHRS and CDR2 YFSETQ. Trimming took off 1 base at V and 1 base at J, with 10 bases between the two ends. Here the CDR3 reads CASSLLQERTDTQYF. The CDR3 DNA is TGCGCCAGCAGCTTGTTGCAGGAACGCACAGATACGCAGTATTTT.

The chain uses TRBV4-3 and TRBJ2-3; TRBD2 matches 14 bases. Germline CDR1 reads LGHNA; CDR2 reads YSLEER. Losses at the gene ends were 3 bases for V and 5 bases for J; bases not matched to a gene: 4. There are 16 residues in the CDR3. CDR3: CASSQGLAGEIDTQYF. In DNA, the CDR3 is TGCGCCAGCAGCCAGGGACTAGCGGGAGAAATAGATACGCAGTATTTT.

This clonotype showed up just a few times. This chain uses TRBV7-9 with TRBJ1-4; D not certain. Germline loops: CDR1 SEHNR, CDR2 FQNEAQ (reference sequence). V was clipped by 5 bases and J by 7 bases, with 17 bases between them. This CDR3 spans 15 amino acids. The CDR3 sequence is CASSPTGSLVEKLFF. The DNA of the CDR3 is TGTGCCAGCAGCCCAACCGGGTCCCTGGTTGAAAAACTGTTTTTT.

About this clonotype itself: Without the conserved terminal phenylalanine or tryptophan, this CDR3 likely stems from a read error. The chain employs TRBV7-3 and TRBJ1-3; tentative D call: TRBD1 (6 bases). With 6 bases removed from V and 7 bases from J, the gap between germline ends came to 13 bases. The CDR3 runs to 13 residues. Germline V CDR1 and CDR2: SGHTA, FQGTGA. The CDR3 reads CASRNRDGNTIYL. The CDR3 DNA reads TGTGCCAGCAGAAACAGGGATGGGAACACCATATATTTG.

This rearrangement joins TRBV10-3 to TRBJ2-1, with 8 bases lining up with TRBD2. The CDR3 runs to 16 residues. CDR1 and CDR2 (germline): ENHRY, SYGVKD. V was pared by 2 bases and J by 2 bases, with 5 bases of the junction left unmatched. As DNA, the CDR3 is TGTGCCATCAGTGAGAGGCCGGGACTAGCCTACAATGAGCAGTTCTTC. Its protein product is CAISERPGLAYNEQFF.

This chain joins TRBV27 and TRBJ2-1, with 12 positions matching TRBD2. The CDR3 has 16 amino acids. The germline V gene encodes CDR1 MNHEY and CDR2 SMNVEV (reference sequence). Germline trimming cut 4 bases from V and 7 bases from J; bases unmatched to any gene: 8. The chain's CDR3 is CASSSPTSGRANEQFF. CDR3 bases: TGTGCCAGCAGTTCGCCGACTAGCGGGAGAGCAAATGAGCAGTTCTTC.

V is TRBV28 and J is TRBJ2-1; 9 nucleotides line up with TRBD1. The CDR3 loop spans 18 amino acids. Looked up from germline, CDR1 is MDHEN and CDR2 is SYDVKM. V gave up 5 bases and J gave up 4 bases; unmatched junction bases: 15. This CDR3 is CASSGDRVLSYMYNEQFF. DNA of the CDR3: TGTGCCAGCAGTGGGGACAGGGTTCTTTCCTACATGTACAATGAGCAGTTCTTC.

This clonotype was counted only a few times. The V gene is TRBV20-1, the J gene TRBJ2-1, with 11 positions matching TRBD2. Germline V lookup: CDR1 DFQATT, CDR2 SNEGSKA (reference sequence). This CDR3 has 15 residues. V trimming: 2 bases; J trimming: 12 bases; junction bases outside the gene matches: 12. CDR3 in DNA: TGCAGTGCTAGACCCTCGACTAGCGGGGTGGGAGTGCAGTTCTTC. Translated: CSARPSTSGVGVQFF.

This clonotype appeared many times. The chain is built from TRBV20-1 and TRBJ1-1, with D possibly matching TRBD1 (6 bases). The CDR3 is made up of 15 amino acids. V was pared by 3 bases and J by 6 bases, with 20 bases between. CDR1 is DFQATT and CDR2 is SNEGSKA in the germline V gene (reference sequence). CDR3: CSASWVSPHRAEAFF. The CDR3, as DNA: TGCAGTGCTAGTTGGGTCTCACCCCACAGGGCTGAAGCTTTCTTT.

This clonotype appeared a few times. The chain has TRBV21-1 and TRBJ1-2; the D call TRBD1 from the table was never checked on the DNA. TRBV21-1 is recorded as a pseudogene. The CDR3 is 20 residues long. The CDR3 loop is CASSIKSMGQGPNCNYGYTF. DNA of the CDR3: TGTGCCAGCAGCATCAAAAGTATGGGACAGGGACCTAACTGTAACTATGGCTACACCTTC.

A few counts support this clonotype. DNA for the CDR3: TGCGCCAGCAGCCAGGGGGACAGGGTGTACACTGAAGCTTTCTTT. Its translation is CASSQGDRVYTEAFF. The chain joins TRBV4-3 to TRBJ1-1; 9 positions match TRBD1. The J segment lost 3 bases and the V segment lost 3 bases, leaving 5 bases of the junction unmatched. This CDR3 comprises 15 residues. Germline V CDR1 and CDR2: LGHNA, YSLEER.